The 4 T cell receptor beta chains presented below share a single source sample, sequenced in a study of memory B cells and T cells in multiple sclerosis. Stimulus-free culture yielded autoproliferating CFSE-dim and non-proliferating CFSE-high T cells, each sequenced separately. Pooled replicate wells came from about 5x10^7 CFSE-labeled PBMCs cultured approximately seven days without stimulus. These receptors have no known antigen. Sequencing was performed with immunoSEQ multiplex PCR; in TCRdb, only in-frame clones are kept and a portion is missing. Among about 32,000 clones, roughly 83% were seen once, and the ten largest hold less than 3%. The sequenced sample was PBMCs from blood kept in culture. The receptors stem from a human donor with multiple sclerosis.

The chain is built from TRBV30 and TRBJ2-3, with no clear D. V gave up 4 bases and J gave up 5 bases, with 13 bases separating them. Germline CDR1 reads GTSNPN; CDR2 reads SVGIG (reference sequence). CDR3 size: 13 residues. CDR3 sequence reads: CAWNRASQDTQYF. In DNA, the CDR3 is TGTGCCTGGAACCGGGCCTCGCAAGATACGCAGTATTTT.

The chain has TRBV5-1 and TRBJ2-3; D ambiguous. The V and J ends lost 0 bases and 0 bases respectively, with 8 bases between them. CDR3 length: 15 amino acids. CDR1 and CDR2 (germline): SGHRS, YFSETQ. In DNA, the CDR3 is TGCGCCAGCAGCTTGGAACCAGTTAGCACAGATACGCAGTATTTT. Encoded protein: CASSLEPVSTDTQYF.

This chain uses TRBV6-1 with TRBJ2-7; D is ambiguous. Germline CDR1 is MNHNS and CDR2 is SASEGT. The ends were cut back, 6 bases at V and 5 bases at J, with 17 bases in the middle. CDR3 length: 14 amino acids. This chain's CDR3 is CASRIDWVLNEQYF. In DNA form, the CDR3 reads TGTGCCAGCAGGATAGACTGGGTCCTGAACGAGCAGTACTTC.

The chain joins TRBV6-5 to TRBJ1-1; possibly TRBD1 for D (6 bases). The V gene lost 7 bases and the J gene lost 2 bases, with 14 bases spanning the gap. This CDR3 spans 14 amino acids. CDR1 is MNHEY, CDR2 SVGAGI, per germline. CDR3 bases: TGTGCCAGCACCAAAGGGGGGCAAAACACTGAAGCTTTCTTT. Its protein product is CASTKGGQNTEAFF.